Sequencing of this T cell receptor beta chain was carried out in a study of cytomegalovirus exposure and HLA in healthy donors (dated by TCRdb to about 2017). At the level of the whole study: An earlier analysis of 587 of the donors reported about 260 Gb of sequence data and roughly 120 million unique TCR beta sequences obtained from approximately 180 million T cells. An early release covering about 600 HLA-typed donors comprised around 300 gigabases of sequencing data and roughly 85 million unique TCR sequences. Of the 398 genotyped donors, roughly 80% were placed in the genetic ancestry cluster associated with self-reported Caucasian donors. The study was designed to test whether signatures of past pathogen exposure could be identified by cataloging public T cell receptors. Using immunosequencing, the study profiled T cell repertoires from about 650 subjects and related those repertoires to cytomegalovirus serostatus. A separate validation cohort of roughly 110 different subjects was used in addition to the roughly 670-subject first cohort. To predict cytomegalovirus infection status, the study brought together high-throughput TCR immunosequencing, statistical association of individual TCRs with disease status, and machine learning. A later analysis re-analyzed previously published TCR beta repertoires from roughly 690 donors and added high-resolution HLA genotyping to study TCR occurrence patterns. Rather than using new phenotypic data, the later analysis identified candidate immune exposures from TCR beta sequences and from how often those sequences occurred across donors. An earlier analysis of 500 to 650 of the donors applied high-throughput TCR beta sequencing to assess whether each TCR beta V gene segment acted as functional or pseudogenic. Alongside the repertoire data, information on donor age, sex, ethnicity and CMV serostatus was compiled. A later genetic analysis took genome-wide SNP genotypes for about 60% of the roughly 670 donors and used that subset as a discovery cohort. Every repertoire in the discovery cohort had been generated on one and the same sequencing platform. HLA typing included class I and class II loci at four-digit resolution. Typing coverage differed by locus: A, B, C, DRB1 and DQB1 were typed in roughly 629-630 donors, DQA1 in about 500, DPA1 in around 580, and DPB1 in 450 to 490. Five DR-DQ haplotypes were treated as single units for association and clustering because of strong linkage in the cohort. On average, about 200,000 unique TCR beta nucleotide sequences were sequenced per donor among more than 350 genotyped donors of the cohort, with roughly 18% of those sequences being non-productive. The paper as a whole reports these results and caveats: The classifier was reported to diagnose cytomegalovirus status with high specificity and sensitivity in both the original cohort and the validation cohort. A group of highly shared sequence variants was considered likely to be a technical artifact of the sequencing pipeline. Three of the identified cytomegalovirus-associated TCR beta chains were confirmed in vitro to be specific for cytomegalovirus antigens. Because counts were too low, 15 to 20 rarely observed V segments, including chromosome 9 orphons, were left out of the earlier analysis of approximately 580 of the donors. In the study, 150 to 200 TCR beta chains were listed as associated with cytomegalovirus. It was suggested by the authors that the approach could potentially be generalized to other disease states and immunological phenotypes. Specific HLA alleles were associated with roughly 16,000 TCR beta sequences at a false discovery rate of 0.05 in a later analysis. In a later analysis, the rate of TCR association differed among HLA loci, with DRB1 alleles having the most associated TCRs and HLA-C alleles having the fewest. A later genetic analysis associated a missense DCLRE1C variant with V-gene and J-gene trimming of TCR beta chains, and an independent cohort replicated the association. The presence/absence analyses assumed that sequencing depth was roughly uniform across donors, and that assumption may not be true. Several of the top co-occurrence clusters appeared to be linked to parvovirus B19, influenza, CMV and Epstein-Barr virus, according to a later analysis. In a later genetic analysis, fewer N-insertions in productive TCRs were reported among donors in an Asian-associated ancestry cluster than the roughly 670-donor mean. In a later analysis, HLA-associated TCR beta chains were found to be more clonally expanded and to have lower generation probabilities than equally common non-associated chains. While some public TCRs were present in many individuals, most TCR sequences turned up only very rarely across donors. Because HLA typing was missing for some donors at each locus, association tests included only the typed subset. This cohort had only TCR beta chains sequenced, and the lack of alpha or paired-chain data limited which features could be detected. In an earlier analysis of some 500 of the donors, most TCR beta V segments were observed in productive rearrangements about 87% or about 30% of the time, broadly matching IMGT annotations. A further reported finding was that TCR beta sequences accurately predicted the HLA-A and HLA-B alleles for most subjects in the first cohort. Strong co-occurrence of HLA alleles, especially DR and DQ, made assigning TCR associations to individual alleles difficult. According to a later analysis, most CMV-associated TCR beta chains appeared to be HLA-restricted, and the HLA associations seemed to be driven largely by CMV exposure. Linkage disequilibrium might explain the correlated functional status among segregating V segments, but an unknown experimental factor could not be ruled out. Immune exposure information for the cohort was limited to CMV serostatus.

The method behind the library was the immunoSEQ multiplex PCR assay. A mixture of 60 forward primers for TCR Vbeta segments and 13 reverse primers for TCR Jbeta segments was used in the multiplex PCR. A multiplex PCR assay on genomic DNA amplified the CDR3 region of rearranged TCR beta genes. Amplified TCR beta libraries were sequenced as 87-base-pair reads on the Illumina HiSeq System. Regarding the original processing steps: A later analysis tallied 75 million to 95 million unique TCR beta chains across the 700 or so repertoires, and about 10 million of those chains were shared by two or more donors. Raw reads were error-corrected and collapsed into unique sequences by a nearest-neighbor algorithm in which closely related sequences were merged to remove PCR and sequencing errors. V, D and J gene segments were assigned by aligning CDR3 sequences to IMGT reference sequences. For a sequence to be retained, at least a six-nucleotide match to both a V gene segment and a J gene segment was required. Rearrangements were classified as productive when the CDR3 lacked stop codons and remained in frame with V and J, and all other rearrangements were classified as non-productive. CDR3 was defined according to IMGT convention as the region running from the second conserved V-encoded cysteine to the conserved J-encoded phenylalanine. The earlier analysis of 550 to 650 of the donors excluded any sequence lacking an unambiguous match to a single V gene segment. An earlier analysis of some 500 of the donors classified V segments as functional when productive rearrangements were above 56.7% and as segregating when the standard deviation between donors was above 5%. To diagnose cytomegalovirus status from the catalog of TCR beta chain sequences, a statistical classification framework was built. V and J gene assignment, in a later analysis, came from comparing TCR nucleotide sequences with IMGT/GENE-DB human TR gene sequences. A later analysis assigned CDR3 sequences and most-parsimonious VDJ recombination scenarios with the TCRdist pipeline. In a later analysis, every TCR beta chain was defined by the combination of its CDR3 amino acid sequence and its V-gene family, and reads without a unique V-gene family were dropped. A later analysis removed 592 highly shared, low-generation-probability nucleotide sequences to deal with suspected cross-contamination and a sequencing artifact. For each public chain, a later analysis derived a clonal expansion index from normalized ranks of inferred template counts within each repertoire. In a later analysis, generation probabilities were computed using a VDJ recombination model fitted to out-of-frame rearrangements, and the results were checked against IGoR. Hypergeometric tests were used in a later analysis to score TCR-TCR, TCR-HLA and TCR-CMV co-occurrence, with a repertoire-size bias correction applied to the TCR pairs. False discovery rates were estimated in a later analysis by permuting HLA or CMV assignments 20 times. In a later analysis, co-occurring TCRs were grouped with DBSCAN, and TCRdist sequence similarity was added when clustering was performed within HLA-allele-positive subsets. Repertoires with fewer than 30,000 or more than 120,000 public chains were left out of co-occurrence clustering, as were a few repertoires with anomalous nucleotide sharing. The immuneACCESS repertoire file appears here via TCRdb, limited to in-frame rearrangements. These files lack a portion of the clones; in checked studies, under half of the deficit traces to unresolved V genes, and the cause of the others is not known. That table is the source of V, J and clone size, and D and trimming were worked out from the DNA. For this sample there are 200,000 to 250,000 clones; 85% to 90% appear just once. Over 1% of the sample is in the top ten clones.

This clone was seen only once. Which antigen it targets is not known. Per-base quality was not reported, and no clone a single base away is much larger than it. The cohort comprised 710 or so healthy bone marrow donors. Cohort members were all nominally healthy when sampled, although unrecorded immune exposures were likely present. Of the 670 or so cohort members, about 280 had positive CMV serostatus and 352 had negative CMV serostatus, and CMV serostatus was not recorded for the donor. Every donor gave a peripheral blood sample, and the peripheral blood mononuclear cells from that sample were used for TCR beta sequencing. Genomic DNA was extracted from the blood cell samples with the Qiagen DNeasy Blood Extraction Kit. Sequencing was carried out using PBMCs. This receptor was obtained from a human donor in good health.

CDR3 loop: CASSQETWAANSPLHF. The sequence in DNA is TGCGCCAGCAGCCAAGAAACGTGGGCAGCAAATTCACCCCTCCACTTT. The V and J segments used are TRBV4-1 and TRBJ1-6, with the D gene call left open. The CDR3 numbers 16 residues from cysteine through phenylalanine. Left in the record is the CDR3 DNA by itself, 48 bases read in frame from the first base. The V end loses 0 bases and the J end loses 7 bases, and a stretch of 13 bases separates them. The germline V gene gives CDR1 as MGHRA and CDR2 as YSYEKL.